The clone carrying this T cell receptor (beta chain) was seen repeatedly, ten times or more. Sequencing used immunoSEQ multiplex PCR; TCRdb keeps in-frame clones, though not all of them. Of some 500,000 clones listed, approximately 80% are singletons. These data come from a study of shared clonotypes between healthy human individuals. The germline V gene encodes CDR1 LNHDA and CDR2 SQIVND (reference sequence). Trimming pared 7 bases from V and 5 bases from J, leaving 17 bases between. The CDR3 totals 15 residues. Some 92 million PBMCs per unsorted sample were used for genomic DNA. Sequencing was performed on PBMCs. This chain joins TRBV19 and TRBJ2-2, with TRBD2 as a possible D gene (6 bases). The sequence was collected from a woman aged 40 to 50 in good health. Some clones in this sample may be carry-over from other donors' samples. Written as DNA, the CDR3 is TGTGCCAGTACCGTGGGTAGGGGAGGTACCGGGGAGCTGTTTTTT. This translates into CASTVGRGGTGELFF.